The 22 T cell receptor beta chains below were found in one sample sequenced in a study of T cells in Graves' hyperthyroidism and ophthalmopathy. Amplification targeted TCR beta CDR3 regions from RNA transcripts. The primer set for the first-round RT-PCR of the TCR CDR3 was HTBI. TCRdb analysed the multiplex PCR reads with MiXCR anew, one entry per CDR3 protein. The sample gives about 570,000 distinct CDR3 sequences, 46% of which show up once; around a fifth is in the top ten. The source material was peripheral blood or thyroid tissue (not recorded which). The receptor set was obtained from an adult woman with Graves' disease, either hyperthyroidism or ophthalmopathy (not recorded which).

The chain carries TRBV20-1 and TRBJ2-7; 9 bases map to TRBD2. CDR1 and CDR2 from the germline V gene are DFQATT and SNEGSKA (reference sequence). The junction had 2 bases not matched to a gene; V was cut back by 3 bases and J by 2 bases. The CDR3 spans 13 residues. Here the CDR3 reads CSASGGRAYEQYF. CDR3 sequence (DNA): TGCAGTGCTAGCGGCGGGAGGGCCTACGAGCAGTACTTC.

There are a few counts of this clonotype. It is likely a read error, because the conserved phenylalanine at the end of the CDR3 is missing. The limits of the CDR3 on the DNA are not certain, so only TCRdb's listed CDR3 is given. The genes are TRBV9 and TRBJ2-7. Germline loops: CDR1 SGDLS, CDR2 YYNGEE. The CDR3 length is 8 residues, termini included. The CDR3 reads CASSVGMR.

About this clonotype: A read error is possible here, since a much larger clone lies one base away. The chain joins TRBV2 to TRBJ2-7, with 8 bases aligning to TRBD1. This CDR3 has 14 amino acids. Per the germline V gene, CDR1 is SNHLY and CDR2 is FYNNEI. CDR3 residues: CASGRFTGGDEQHF. CDR3 sequence (DNA): TGTGCCAGCGGACGATTTACAGGGGGAGATGAGCAGCACTTC.

This chain uses TRBV7-9 with TRBJ1-1; possibly TRBD1 for D (5 bases). The CDR3 runs to 13 residues. Germline values: CDR1 SEHNR, CDR2 FQNEAQ (reference sequence). Trimming removed 4 bases at V and 5 bases at J, with 11 bases between. The CDR3 region has the DNA TGTGCCAGCAGCTCTCTAGGGGTTACTGAAGCTTTCTTT. It translates to CASSSLGVTEAFF.

This clonotype was seen repeatedly, ten times or more. V and J are TRBV5-1 and TRBJ1-1; unclear D gene. The CDR3 is made up of 15 amino acids. The germline V gene encodes CDR1 SGHRS and CDR2 YFSETQ. V lost 0 bases and J 1 base, leaving 10 bases between the germline ends. The CDR3 protein is CASSLDPGSNTEAFF. The CDR3 DNA reads TGCGCCAGCAGCTTGGATCCGGGGTCGAACACTGAAGCTTTCTTT.

The gene calls are TRBV2 and TRBJ2-2, with D possibly being TRBD2 (6 bases). This CDR3 contains 15 residues. Germline loops: CDR1 SNHLY, CDR2 FYNNEI. V lost 7 bases to trimming and J lost 1 base, with 13 bases between them. CDR3 DNA: TGTGCCAGCACCCGTAGCGGATTGAACACCGGGGAGCTGTTTTTT. This sequence encodes CASTRSGLNTGELFF.

The chain recombines TRBV7-8 with TRBJ2-5; TRBD1 matches at 7 bases. The length of the CDR3 is 16 residues. From germline, CDR1 is SGHVS and CDR2 FQNEAQ. J was trimmed by 1 base and V by 5 bases; bases with no gene match: 10. CDR3 in amino acids: CASSANSNRGQETQYF. The CDR3 DNA reads TGTGCCAGCAGCGCCAACTCGAACAGGGGCCAAGAGACCCAGTACTTC.

This clonotype was picked up many times. V usage is TRBV5-1 and J usage is TRBJ1-4; 9 nucleotides align to TRBD1. J gave up 7 bases and V 3 bases, and 7 bases lay outside the gene matches. Germline values: CDR1 SGHRS, CDR2 YFSETQ. This CDR3 comprises 15 residues. CDR3 sequence: CASSWGDRDREKLFF. DNA of the CDR3: TGCGCCAGCAGCTGGGGGGACAGGGATCGTGAAAAACTGTTTTTT.

At least ten counts were recorded for this clonotype. The CDR3 bases are TGTGCCACCAGCAGAGTTTTTGGTTTAGGGGACAATTCACCCCTCCACTTT. Translation: CATSRVFGLGDNSPLHF. The rearrangement uses TRBV15 and TRBJ1-6; TRBD1 is a possible D gene (5 bases). The CDR3 is made up of 17 amino acids. V was trimmed by 1 base and J by 7 bases, leaving 17 bases between them. Germline assignment: CDR1 LNHNV and CDR2 YYDKDF (reference sequence).

There are many counts of this clonotype. The chain joins TRBV11-2 to TRBJ1-1; possible D gene TRBD1, 5 bases. The CDR3 has 14 residues. Looked up from germline, CDR1 is SGHAT and CDR2 is FQNNGV. V shed 7 bases and J shed 1 base, with 13 bases lying between them. The CDR3, as DNA: TGTGCCAGCACCCACGGACAAGAGAACACTGAAGCTTTCTTT. Its translation: CASTHGQENTEAFF.

V and J are TRBV7-3 and TRBJ1-1; unclear D gene. This CDR3 contains 17 residues. Germline lookup yields CDR1 SGHTA and CDR2 FQGTGA. V lost 5 bases and J lost 1, with 20 bases in between. CDR3 in DNA: TGTGCCAGCAGCACTACGCCACCGATCCCAGGGAACACTGAAGCTTTCTTT. Amino acid sequence: CASSTTPPIPGNTEAFF.

This clonotype was found many times. The chain has TRBV28 and TRBJ1-1; D unresolved. V dropped 3 bases and J dropped 0 bases, with 8 bases sitting between them. The CDR3 is made up of 14 amino acids. In germline, CDR1 is MDHEN, CDR2 SYDVKM. CDR3 coding DNA: TGTGCCAGCAGTTTGGCCATACTGAACACTGAAGCTTTCTTT. Its protein is CASSLAILNTEAFF. Drawing the rest from reference TRBV28 and TRBJ1-1, the complete variable domain is DVKVTQSSRYLVKRTGEKVFLECVQDMDHENMFWYRQDPGLGLRLIYFSYDVKMKEKGDIPEGYSVSREKKERFSLILESASTNQTSMYLCASSLAILNTEAFFGQGTRLTVV.

The CDR3 sequence: CASSVAGGNTGANVLTF. As DNA, the CDR3 is TGTGCCAGTAGTGTCGCAGGCGGGAACACTGGGGCCAACGTCCTGACTTTC. This chain connects TRBV19 to TRBJ2-6; TRBD2 is a possible D gene (6 bases). The CDR3 loop spans 17 amino acids. Germline V gene sequence: CDR1 LNHDA, CDR2 SQIVND (reference sequence). The V and J ends lost 5 bases and 2 bases respectively, with 16 bases between them.

The chain recombines TRBV20-1 with TRBJ2-7; TRBD1 matches at 10 bases. The CDR3 sequence is 14 residues long. Unmatched junction bases numbered 11, after V lost 6 bases and J lost 6 bases. Germline V gene data show CDR1 as DFQATT and CDR2 as SNEGSKA (reference sequence). This CDR3 reads CSAQTGGDSSEQYF. CDR3 nucleotides: TGCAGTGCCCAGACAGGGGGCGACTCTTCCGAGCAGTACTTC.

This clonotype was recorded many times. This rearrangement joins TRBV5-1 to TRBJ1-3; weak D call: TRBD1 (6 bases). Germline values: CDR1 SGHRS, CDR2 YFSETQ. The length of the CDR3 is 14 residues. V was shortened by 1 base and J by 4 bases, with 9 bases between the two germline ends. Here the CDR3 DNA reads TGCGCCAGCAGCTTGACAGGGTACGGAAACACCATATATTTT. This sequence encodes CASSLTGYGNTIYF.

At least ten counts were recorded for this clonotype. The chain is built from TRBV2 and TRBJ2-5, with D tentatively TRBD1 (7 bases). The V end was cut by 6 bases, the J end by 0 bases, with 14 bases between. The length of the CDR3 is 15 residues. Germline assignment: CDR1 SNHLY and CDR2 FYNNEI. The CDR3 sequence: CASSATGDYQETQYF. Here the CDR3 DNA reads TGTGCCAGCAGCGCAACAGGGGACTACCAAGAGACCCAGTACTTC.

As to this clonotype: One base away lies a much larger clone, so this may be a sequencing read error. The rearrangement uses TRBV28 and TRBJ1-5, with D unclear. CDR1 MDHEN and CDR2 SYDVKM come from the germline V gene. There are 13 residues in the CDR3. CDR3 DNA sequence: TGTGCCAGCAGTTTATGGAGCAATCAGTCCCAGCATTTT. Encoded protein: CASSLWSNQSQHF.

This clonotype was seen at least ten times. This chain connects TRBV12-3 or TRBV12-4 to TRBJ1-5; TRBD1 might be the D (6 bases). This CDR3 has 13 residues. V lost 7 bases and J 7 bases, leaving 14 bases between the germline ends. The DNA of the CDR3 is TGTGCCAGCACCTCGCAGGGGCGACAGCCCCAGCATTTT. This translates into CASTSQGRQPQHF.

This clonotype was seen repeatedly, ten times or more. J is TRBJ1-1 and V is TRBV11-2; no clear D. The V end lost 1 base, the J end lost 1 base, and 10 bases lay between the germline ends. The CDR3 sequence is 15 residues long. Germline CDR1 is SGHAT and CDR2 is FQNNGV. The CDR3 coding sequence is TGTGCCAGCAGCTTAGTGGCACATTCGAACACTGAAGCTTTCTTT. It codes for CASSLVAHSNTEAFF. Drawing the rest from reference TRBV11-2 and TRBJ1-1, the complete variable domain is EAGVAQSPRYKIIEKRQSVAFWCNPISGHATLYWYQQILGQGPKLLIQFQNNGVVDDSQLPKDRFSAERLKGVDSTLKIQPAKLEDSAVYLCASSLVAHSNTEAFFGQGTRLTVV.

This CDR3 is CASSPRGTGGFGYTF. CDR3 sequence (DNA): TGTGCCAGCAGTCCAAGGGGAACCGGGGGCTTTGGCTACACCTTC. The chain recombines TRBV12-3 or TRBV12-4 with TRBJ1-2, with D perhaps TRBD1 (6 bases). The CDR3 runs to 15 residues. Trimming shortened V by 5 bases and J by 7 bases, and 20 bases separated the two germline ends.

This clonotype was detected ten times or more. V usage is TRBV7-3 and J usage is TRBJ2-2; 9 nucleotides line up with TRBD2. The CDR3 totals 17 residues. Looked up from germline, CDR1 is SGHTA and CDR2 is FQGTGA. V dropped 3 bases and J dropped 4; count of bases not matched to a gene: 9. The CDR3 DNA reads TGTGCCAGCAGCTTGGCCGCGGGAGGGCCCGGCACCGGGGAGCTGTTTTTT. Translation gives CASSLAAGGPGTGELFF.

This clonotype was detected many times. CDR3 residues: CASSITAVGEAFF. The CDR3 nucleotides are TGTGCCAGCAGTATAACAGCGGTAGGGGAAGCTTTCTTT. V usage is TRBV25-1 and J usage is TRBJ1-1, with D unresolved. CDR3 length: 13 amino acids. The V gene lost 5 bases and the J gene lost 8 bases, with 15 bases spanning the gap. Germline CDR1 reads MGHDK; CDR2 reads SYGVNS. The full variable domain, with the rest looked up from reference TRBV25-1 and TRBJ1-1, is EADIYQTPRYLVIGTGKKITLECSQTMGHDKMYWYQQDPGMELHLIHYSYGVNSTEKGDLSSESTVSRIRTEHFPLTLESARPSHTSQYLCASSITAVGEAFFGQGTRLTVV.